These T cell receptor beta chains were read from a single sample in a study of identical twins. TCRdb analysed the 5' RACE reads with MiXCR anew, one entry per CDR3 protein. This sample has about 240,000 distinct CDR3 sequences, with approximately 8% found just once. These data were also reused for a study on yellow fever vaccine responses in identical twins.

Sequencing was carried out using CD8+ T cells sorted from blood. These TCRs come from a woman younger than 30 in good health. The CDR3 runs from the conserved cysteine through the conserved F or W. Each record gives: V gene, D gene, J gene, clone size, CDR3 protein, CDR3 DNA. The D gene is left open where the match is weak. The listing skips clone size in some rows; elsewhere it reads once, few, many or a size class.

v_gene: TRBV28; d_gene: TRBD2; j_gene: TRBJ2-2; abundance: many; CDR3aa: CASSPGLAGANTGELFF; CDR3nt: TGTGCCAGCAGTCCGGGACTAGCGGGGGCAAACACCGGGGAGCTGTTTTTT
v_gene: TRBV12-3/TRBV12-4; d_gene: TRBD1; j_gene: TRBJ2-2; abundance: .; CDR3aa: CASSPVPGQGPGELFF; CDR3nt: TGTGCCAGCAGTCCGGTCCCGGGACAGGGTCCCGGGGAGCTGTTTTTT
v_gene: TRBV7-6; d_gene: .; j_gene: TRBJ2-1; abundance: few; CDR3aa: CASSTTGSRDNEQFF; CDR3nt: TGTGCCAGCAGTACTACAGGAAGCCGGGACAATGAGCAGTTCTTC
v_gene: TRBV4-1; d_gene: TRBD1; j_gene: TRBJ1-1; abundance: .; CDR3aa: CASRDRVGYTEAFF; CDR3nt: TGCGCCAGCCGCGACAGGGTTGGGTACACTGAAGCTTTCTTT
v_gene: TRBV20-1; d_gene: TRBD2; j_gene: TRBJ2-1; abundance: many; CDR3aa: CSAGLRDYDWGEQFF; CDR3nt: TGCAGTGCTGGACTTCGGGACTACGACTGGGGGGAGCAGTTCTTC
v_gene: TRBV10-3; d_gene: .; j_gene: TRBJ1-1; abundance: .; CDR3aa: CAISDVGYNTEAFF; CDR3nt: TGTGCCATCAGTGATGTTGGGTATAACACTGAAGCTTTCTTT
v_gene: TRBV5-6; d_gene: .; j_gene: TRBJ2-1; abundance: .; CDR3aa: CASSSRVLGGRVEQFF; CDR3nt: TGTGCCAGCAGCTCGAGGGTGTTGGGGGGCCGTGTTGAGCAGTTCTTC
v_gene: TRBV29-1; d_gene: .; j_gene: TRBJ2-5; abundance: few; CDR3aa: CSVEQGGRETQYF; CDR3nt: TGCAGCGTTGAGCAGGGAGGTAGGGAGACCCAGTACTTC
v_gene: TRBV4-1; d_gene: TRBD2; j_gene: TRBJ2-1; abundance: few; CDR3aa: CASSQSVYPGTSGGVDEQFF; CDR3nt: TGCGCCAGCAGCCAATCGGTCTACCCCGGGACTAGCGGGGGGGTCGATGAGCAGTTCTTC
v_gene: TRBV14; d_gene: TRBD2; j_gene: TRBJ2-1; abundance: many; CDR3aa: CASSHRLAGYPGSYNEQFF; CDR3nt: TGTGCCAGCAGCCATAGACTAGCGGGATACCCTGGTTCCTACAATGAGCAGTTCTTC
v_gene: TRBV4-1; d_gene: .; j_gene: TRBJ2-7; abundance: .; CDR3aa: CASSQEAGSSYEQYF; CDR3nt: TGCGCCAGCAGCCAAGAGGCGGGGAGCTCCTACGAGCAGTACTTC
v_gene: TRBV6-1; d_gene: TRBD1; j_gene: TRBJ1-2; abundance: few; CDR3aa: CASRGLGGGYGYTF; CDR3nt: TGTGCCAGCAGGGGCCTAGGGGGCGGCTATGGCTACACCTTC
v_gene: TRBV6-1; d_gene: .; j_gene: TRBJ2-1; abundance: few; CDR3aa: CASTREGGSYNEQFF; CDR3nt: TGTGCCAGCACTAGAGAAGGGGGGTCCTACAATGAGCAGTTCTTC
v_gene: TRBV18; d_gene: .; j_gene: TRBJ1-6; abundance: few; CDR3aa: CASSPFRLRGSPLHF; CDR3nt: TGTGCCAGCTCACCATTCCGCCTCCGGGGTTCACCCCTCCACTTT
v_gene: TRBV24-1; d_gene: TRBD1; j_gene: TRBJ2-1; abundance: many; CDR3aa: CATSDVPGQGAGEQFF; CDR3nt: TGTGCCACCAGTGATGTCCCGGGACAGGGGGCGGGTGAGCAGTTCTTC
v_gene: TRBV20-1; d_gene: .; j_gene: TRBJ2-3; abundance: few; CDR3aa: CSAREKGSAGGADTQYF; CDR3nt: TGCAGTGCTAGAGAAAAGGGTAGCGCAGGGGGGGCAGATACGCAGTATTTT
v_gene: TRBV18; d_gene: TRBD2; j_gene: TRBJ2-7; abundance: few; CDR3aa: CASSPWIAGFYEQYF; CDR3nt: TGTGCCAGCTCACCCTGGATAGCGGGATTCTACGAGCAGTACTTC
v_gene: TRBV6-1; d_gene: TRBD1; j_gene: TRBJ1-5; abundance: many; CDR3aa: CASSAGGQPQHF; CDR3nt: TGTGCCAGCAGTGCAGGGGGTCAGCCCCAGCATTTT
v_gene: TRBV27; d_gene: .; j_gene: TRBJ2-5; abundance: many; CDR3aa: CASSLGALDQETQYF; CDR3nt: TGTGCCAGCAGTTTAGGGGCGCTGGACCAAGAGACCCAGTACTTC
v_gene: TRBV27; d_gene: .; j_gene: TRBJ2-1; abundance: .; CDR3aa: CASSLRDGYNEQFF; CDR3nt: TGTGCCAGCAGTTTGCGGGACGGCTACAATGAGCAGTTCTTC
v_gene: TRBV4-1; d_gene: TRBD1; j_gene: TRBJ2-5; abundance: many; CDR3aa: CASSPNTGDREETQYF; CDR3nt: TGCGCCAGCAGCCCAAACACAGGGGACAGGGAAGAGACCCAGTACTTC
v_gene: TRBV28; d_gene: .; j_gene: TRBJ1-5; abundance: many; CDR3aa: CASSDITGWDNQPQHF; CDR3nt: TGTGCCAGCAGTGACATAACAGGGTGGGACAATCAGCCCCAGCATTTT
v_gene: TRBV2; d_gene: TRBD1; j_gene: TRBJ1-1; abundance: few; CDR3aa: CASRDRDSEAFF; CDR3nt: TGTGCCAGCAGGGACCGGGACAGTGAAGCTTTCTTT
v_gene: TRBV7-6; d_gene: .; j_gene: TRBJ2-1; abundance: few; CDR3aa: CASSLGARGHKTYNEQFF; CDR3nt: TGTGCCAGCAGCTTAGGAGCGAGAGGGCATAAAACCTACAATGAGCAGTTCTTC